This T cell receptor beta chain was captured by sequencing in a study of blood T cell repertoires in COVID-19. Study-level background: COVID-19 samples collected from the United States, Italy and Spain covered acute and convalescent phases. T cells, B-cell-depleted T cells, or PBMCs supplied cDNA or gDNA.

Profiling relied on immunoSEQ multiplex PCR, and the TCRdb table lists in-frame clones only, not all of them. The data hold fewer than 60,000 clones, with about 86% observed a single time. The CDR3 has 15 amino acids. Trimming removed 0 bases from V and 4 bases from J; junction bases left unmatched: 5. In germline, CDR1 is SGHDT, CDR2 YYEEEE. Sequences were obtained from peripheral blood. J is TRBJ2-7 and V is TRBV5-6; 9 positions agree with TRBD2. This receptor was obtained from a woman aged 60-75 years with COVID-19, enrolled during active disease. This CDR3 reads CASSLDSGSAYEQYF. The CDR3 DNA is TGTGCCAGCAGCTTGGATAGCGGGAGCGCGTACGAGCAGTACTTC.